The sequence of this T cell receptor (beta chain) was determined in a study of response to subunit inactivated influenza vaccine. Overall study findings and caveats: Authors suggested each seasonal flu vaccination may recruit only limited numbers of new T cells.

The CDR3 consists of 16 residues. Germline V gives CDR1 SEHNR, CDR2 FQNEAQ (reference sequence). Using its own MiXCR run on the RT-PCR reads, TCRdb lists one record per CDR3 protein. The sample lists around 580,000 distinct CDR3 sequences; around 15% were seen once. Regarding this clonotype: The antigen is not known. An end of the junction does not agree with germline; a read error may underlie this.

The chain uses TRBV7-9 and TRBJ2-2, with TRBD2 matching 9 bases. The receptor comes from a middle-aged man who received an inactivated influenza vaccine. Sequencing was performed on PBMCs from blood, taken roughly 13 days after vaccination. The CDR3 sequence: CASMGLSGRRAGELFF. The CDR3 nucleotides read TGCGCCAGCATGGGTCTTAGCGGGAGAAGGGCCGGGGAGCTGTTTTTT.